The 22 T cell receptor beta chains below all came from one sample that was sequenced in a study of blood T cells in healthy people across ages. Combining a sample-barcoded 5' primer with a J-beta primer mix, a second PCR ran for 7 to 11 cycles. A single record per CDR3 protein comes from TCRdb applying MiXCR to the 5' RACE reads. The data hold some 900,000 distinct CDR3 sequences, with around 49% observed a single time. Sequencing used blood. These receptors came from a man younger than 40 in good health.

The chain recombines TRBV5-1 with TRBJ2-7; TRBD1 aligns across 8 bases. The J call may be mistaken, given a closer DNA end match to TRBJ2-4. The germline V gene has CDR1 SGHRS and CDR2 YFSETQ. The CDR3 spans 15 residues. This chain's CDR3 is CASSLTGTGLDIQYF. For the CDR3, the DNA is TGCGCCAGCAGCTTGACCGGGACAGGTCTGGACATTCAGTACTTC.

The V gene is TRBV25-1, the J gene TRBJ2-5; D is possibly TRBD2 (6 bases). The J call may be in error: the DNA end matches TRBJ2-7 better. Per the germline V gene, CDR1 is MGHDK and CDR2 is SYGVNS. The CDR3 has 13 amino acids. Written as DNA, the CDR3 is TGTGCCAGCAGAGCTGGGGGAGGCTACGAGCAGTACTTC. Translating gives CASRAGGGYEQYF.

CDR3 amino acids: CASSDLVGSGSGYTF. Here the CDR3 DNA reads TGTGCCAGCAGCGACCTCGTAGGGAGCGGGAGTGGCTACACCTTC. The gene calls are TRBV7-9 and TRBJ1-2, with D uncertain. This CDR3 has 15 residues. V was shortened by 5 bases and J by 7 bases, with 20 bases between the two germline ends. Germline assignment: CDR1 SEHNR and CDR2 FQNEAQ (reference sequence).

V and J are TRBV5-1 and TRBJ2-1; tentatively, D is TRBD2 (6 bases). This CDR3 contains 15 residues. V was trimmed by 3 bases and J by 9 bases, leaving 19 bases between them. In germline, CDR1 is SGHRS, CDR2 YFSETQ. The CDR3 spells CASSSPWAGQAEQFF. In DNA, the CDR3 is TGCGCCAGCAGCTCCCCCTGGGCGGGGCAGGCTGAGCAGTTCTTC.

This clonotype was detected only a few times. This chain uses TRBV30 with TRBJ2-4; D might be TRBD1 (5 bases). The J call may be mistaken, given a closer DNA end match to TRBJ2-7. Germline V gives CDR1 GTSNPN, CDR2 SVGIG (reference sequence). CDR3 size: 14 residues. The CDR3 is CAWREAGLTYEQYF. The CDR3 DNA sequence: TGTGCCTGGAGAGAGGCAGGGTTAACTTACGAGCAGTACTTC.

The chain carries TRBV2 and TRBJ2-2, with 11 bases identical to TRBD2. Germline V gene data show CDR1 as SNHLY and CDR2 as FYNNEI. The J segment lost 9 bases and the V segment lost 5 bases, leaving 2 bases of the junction unmatched. The CDR3 sequence is 13 residues long. The CDR3 nucleotides are TGTGCCAGCAGTACTAGCGGGGGCCGGGAGCTGTTTTTT. Protein sequence: CASSTSGGRELFF.

The CDR3 is CASSLTGSRDTQYF. The CDR3 DNA sequence: TGTGCCAGCAGTCTGACAGGCTCTCGGGATACGCAGTATTTT. V gene TRBV11-2 combines with J gene TRBJ2-3; perhaps TRBD1 as D (6 bases). The V gene's germline CDR1 is SGHAT and CDR2 FQNNGV. This CDR3 region has 14 residues. The ends were cut back, 6 bases at V and 6 bases at J, with 16 bases in the middle.

This clonotype was picked up one time. This chain links TRBV3-1 with TRBJ2-7; 8 bases line up with TRBD1. The V segment lost 0 bases and the J segment 5 bases; nucleotides outside the gene matches: 9. CDR3 size: 16 residues. Germline V gives CDR1 LGHDT, CDR2 YNNKEL (reference sequence). This CDR3 is CASSQEKGQGGHEQYF. CDR3 nucleotides: TGTGCCAGCAGCCAAGAGAAAGGACAGGGAGGCCACGAGCAGTACTTC.

This chain links TRBV20-1 with TRBJ2-6, with 7 bases aligning to TRBD2. After removal of 5 bases from V and 1 base from J, the junction contained 5 bases not matched to a gene. CDR1 and CDR2 (germline): DFQATT, SNEGSKA (reference sequence). The CDR3 runs to 15 residues. DNA of the CDR3: TGCAGTGCTCGGGGGGAAGGATCTGGGGCCAACGTCCTGACTTTC. Translating gives CSARGEGSGANVLTF.

This sequence joins TRBV4-2 and TRBJ2-5; tentatively, D is TRBD2 (7 bases). CDR3 length equals 16 residues. Trimming pared 4 bases from V and 11 bases from J, leaving 26 bases between. Germline CDR1 is LGHNA and CDR2 is YNFKEQ. The CDR3, as DNA: TGTGCCAGCAGCCGCCCAGCCGGACTAGGGGACAATGAGCAGTACTTC. Translated: CASSRPAGLGDNEQYF.

This clonotype has a handful of counts. The rearrangement joins TRBV29-1 to TRBJ2-7; unclear D gene. The CDR3 consists of 11 residues. Per germline, CDR1 SQVTM and CDR2 ANQGSEA. With 6 bases removed from V and 3 bases from J, the gap between germline ends came to 9 bases. CDR3 in DNA: TGCAGCGTCCAAGAAAACTACGAGCAGTACTTC. Protein product: CSVQENYEQYF.

This clonotype has only a few counts. This chain uses TRBV6-2 or TRBV6-3 with TRBJ2-7; D is undetermined. The CDR3 has 12 residues. CDR1 and CDR2 from the germline V gene are MNHEY and SVGEGT. V was pared by 2 bases and J by 2 bases, with 4 bases between. The CDR3 DNA reads as TGTGCCAGCAGTTACGAGCCCTACGAGCAGTACTTC. It codes for CASSYEPYEQYF.

The chain uses TRBV20-1 and TRBJ1-4; D possibly corresponds to TRBD1 (5 bases). Germline V gene lookup returns CDR1 DFQATT and CDR2 SNEGSKA (reference sequence). V was pared by 0 bases and J by 2 bases, with 10 bases between. This CDR3 spans 15 amino acids. For the CDR3, the DNA is TGCAGTGCTAGAGATCGGACAAGTACTAATGAAAAACTGTTTTTT. Translating gives CSARDRTSTNEKLFF.

This clonotype was seen a handful of times. The rearrangement joins TRBV6-5 to TRBJ2-5; 8 positions agree with TRBD1. This CDR3 has 15 amino acids. With V trimmed by 2 bases and J by 5 bases, 7 bases remained unmatched. CDR1 MNHEY and CDR2 SVGAGI come from the germline V gene. DNA for the CDR3: TGTGCCAGCAGTTACCTCGACAGGGGTCGGGAGACCCAGTACTTC. Its translation: CASSYLDRGRETQYF.

This clonotype occurred a few times. The rearrangement joins TRBV2 to TRBJ2-1; D gene uncertain. The germline V and J ends were trimmed by 2 bases and 15 bases, with 14 bases remaining between them. CDR1 SNHLY and CDR2 FYNNEI come from the germline V gene. The CDR3 sequence is 12 residues long. The CDR3 region has the DNA TGTGCCAGCAGTGAACGTAGCCCCGCAGGGTTCTTC. Translation: CASSERSPAGFF.

CDR3 nucleotide sequence: TGTGCCTGGAGTGTAGGCAGGGGTAATCAGCCCCAGCATTTT. Protein: CAWSVGRGNQPQHF. V usage is TRBV30 and J usage is TRBJ1-5; TRBD1 might be the D (6 bases). The CDR3 has 14 amino acids. Germline values: CDR1 GTSNPN, CDR2 SVGIG (reference sequence). Trimming stripped 0 bases from V and 4 bases from J, with 10 bases between.

This chain links TRBV14 with TRBJ2-1; perhaps TRBD1 as D (7 bases). The CDR3 sequence is 15 residues long. V dropped 3 bases and J dropped 4 bases, with 13 bases sitting between them. Germline CDR1 reads SGHDN; CDR2 reads FVKESK. The CDR3, as DNA: TGTGCCAGCAGCCAGGGCGGGACAGCTTACAATGAGCAGTTCTTC. Translated: CASSQGGTAYNEQFF.

The chain links TRBV27 to TRBJ2-4; tentatively, D is TRBD1 (5 bases). CDR1 and CDR2 (germline): MNHEY, SMNVEV (reference sequence). CDR3 length: 15 amino acids. The V end lost 2 bases, the J end lost 3 bases, and 11 bases lay between the germline ends. The CDR3 DNA reads TGTGCCAGCAGTTTAGCAGGGTATGGCAAAAACATTCAGTACTTC. Its protein is CASSLAGYGKNIQYF.

This clonotype turned up a few times. The chain links TRBV5-4 to TRBJ1-2; weak D call: TRBD1 (6 bases). Trimming pared 4 bases from V and 6 bases from J, leaving 16 bases between. The CDR3 has 14 amino acids. Germline values: CDR1 SGHNT, CDR2 YYREEE (reference sequence). The CDR3: CASSPRGGADGYTF. In DNA form, the CDR3 reads TGTGCCAGCAGCCCTCGTGGGGGGGCCGATGGCTACACCTTC.

The rearrangement uses TRBV4-2 and TRBJ1-2, with D possibly TRBD1 on 5 matching bases. The CDR3 is 16 amino acids. Germline assignment: CDR1 LGHNA and CDR2 YNFKEQ. The V end was cut by 4 bases, the J end by 6 bases, with 21 bases between. The CDR3 protein is CASSLGQGLRVDGYTF. Written as DNA, the CDR3 is TGTGCCAGCAGCCTCGGGCAGGGCCTGAGGGTGGATGGCTACACCTTC.

The V gene is TRBV5-1, the J gene TRBJ2-7; 7 nucleotides align to TRBD2. CDR1 is SGHRS and CDR2 is YFSETQ in the germline V gene. The CDR3 runs to 15 residues. Losses at the gene ends were 2 bases for V and 4 bases for J; bases not matched to a gene: 9. As DNA, the CDR3 is TGCGCCAGCAGCTTAAGCGGGGATTTTAGGTACGAGCAGTACTTC. Protein sequence: CASSLSGDFRYEQYF.

V usage is TRBV5-1 and J usage is TRBJ2-1; D gene unclear. V was trimmed by 4 bases and J by 4 bases, leaving 12 bases between them. Germline V lookup: CDR1 SGHRS, CDR2 YFSETQ. The CDR3 sequence is 14 residues long. CDR3: CASSVGSPYNEQFF. CDR3 in DNA: TGCGCCAGCAGCGTAGGCAGTCCTTACAATGAGCAGTTCTTC. Looking up the rest from reference TRBV5-1 and TRBJ2-1 gives the full variable domain: KAGVTQTPRYLIKTRGQQVTLSCSPISGHRSVSWYQQTPGQGLQFLFEYFSETQRNKGNFPGRFSGRQFSNSRSEMNVSTLELGDSALYLCASSVGSPYNEQFFGPGTRLTVL.